This T cell receptor (beta chain) emerged from a study of CD8+CD57+ T cells in acquired aplastic anemia. Patients selected for sequencing had displayed CD8+CD57+ cell expansion by flow cytometry. Patients had not yet gotten any therapy when their blood was taken for sampling. CDR3 length: 13 amino acids. V lost 6 bases and J lost 1; bases outside the gene matches: 4. CDR1 is SQVTM, CDR2 ANQGSEA, per germline. As for this clonotype: The antigen is unknown.

General study points: Patients and controls had CD8+ Simpson's diversity values that were not significantly distinct. Between patients and controls, about 30 CD8+ CDR3 sequences were found in common.

Genomic DNA was employed as the template in profiling TCR beta VDJ and CDR3. TCRdb processed the reads anew with MiXCR; each CDR3 protein has one entry. The sample carries about 120,000 distinct CDR3 sequences, approximately 50% recorded once. The receptor's source is a human donor with aplastic anemia. Source material: sorted CD4+, CD8+, or CD8+CD57+ T cells (not recorded which) from PBMCs. The chain employs TRBV29-1 and TRBJ1-1; TRBD1 matches at 8 bases. CDR3 residues: CSVGGQGNTEAFF. The CDR3 DNA is TGCAGCGTAGGAGGACAGGGGAACACTGAAGCTTTCTTT.